Presented here are 17 T cell receptor beta chains from one specimen sequenced in a study of graft-versus-host responses after intestinal transplantation (dated by TCRdb to the early 2020s). To isolate intraepithelial and lamina propria lymphocytes from graft specimens, dithiothreitol, EDTA incubations and collagenase D digestion were used. The library was obtained by the immunoSEQ multiplex PCR assay. In TCRdb, the immuneACCESS table is reduced to in-frame sequences with V and J assigned. These tables do not hold every clone; where another copy was compared, an unresolved V gene accounts for under half, and the others remain unexplained. In all, the sample holds more than 50,000 clones, and about nine tenths of those were seen once. The ten largest clones capture roughly 1.7% of the sample. Sequencing was performed on ileum tissue, taken less than 400 days after transplant. The source of these receptors is a human patient who received an intestinal transplant, so some T cells may come from the graft donor.

The chain combines TRBV4-1 with TRBJ2-5; possible D gene TRBD1, 5 bases. The J call may be in error: the DNA end matches TRBJ2-7 better. The CDR3 has 13 residues. The germline gives CDR1 MGHRA, CDR2 YSYEKL. CDR3 region: CASSPGISYEQYF. The CDR3 nucleotides are TGCGCCAGCAGCCCAGGGATCTCCTACGAGCAGTACTTC.

This chain connects TRBV5-1 to TRBJ2-7; 11 positions match TRBD2. CDR1 and CDR2 from the germline V gene are SGHRS and YFSETQ. The CDR3 has 14 residues. With 2 bases clipped from V and 4 bases from J, the junction kept 2 bases outside the gene matches. CDR3 DNA: TGCGCCAGCAGCTTTTCTAGCGGGGGGTACGAGCAGTACTTC. Translation gives CASSFSSGGYEQYF. Full variable domain (outside the CDR3, taken from reference TRBV5-1 and TRBJ2-7): KAGVTQTPRYLIKTRGQQVTLSCSPISGHRSVSWYQQTPGQGLQFLFEYFSETQRNKGNFPGRFSGRQFSNSRSEMNVSTLELGDSALYLCASSFSSGGYEQYFGPGTRLTVT.

This clone was recorded once. This chain connects TRBV7-9 to TRBJ1-1, with a possible D match to TRBD1 (6 bases). Per germline, CDR1 SEHNR and CDR2 FQNEAQ (reference sequence). V lost 4 bases to trimming and J lost 5 bases, with 8 bases between them. There are 12 residues in the CDR3. The CDR3 loop reads CASSYRETEAFF. The CDR3 bases are TGTGCCAGCAGCTACAGGGAGACTGAAGCTTTCTTT. Full variable domain (rest looked up from reference TRBV7-9 and TRBJ1-1): DTGVSQNPRHKITKRGQNVTFRCDPISEHNRLYWYRQTLGQGPEFLTYFQNEAQLEKSRLLSDRFSAERPKGSFSTLEIQRTEQGDSAMYLCASSYRETEAFFGQGTRLTVV.

The chain uses TRBV27 and TRBJ1-2; 10 nucleotides line up with TRBD1. The V gene's germline CDR1 is MNHEY and CDR2 SMNVEV (reference sequence). Unmatched junction bases numbered 8, after V lost 5 bases and J lost 5 bases. This CDR3 has 15 amino acids. The CDR3 is CASSRQGAVGYGYTF. As DNA, the CDR3 is TGTGCCAGCAGTCGACAGGGGGCTGTAGGGTATGGCTACACCTTC.

J is TRBJ1-1 and V is TRBV2; tentative D call: TRBD1 (6 bases). This CDR3 has 13 residues. V dropped 1 base and J dropped 5 bases, with 8 bases sitting between them. The germline V gene encodes CDR1 SNHLY and CDR2 FYNNEI. The CDR3 DNA sequence: TGTGCCAGCAGTGAAGAGGGGGTAACTGAAGCTTTCTTT. Its translation: CASSEEGVTEAFF.

The gene calls are TRBV11-2 and TRBJ2-3; TRBD2 matches 11 bases. Germline CDR1 reads SGHAT; CDR2 reads FQNNGV. The CDR3 has 15 residues. The J segment lost 2 bases and the V segment lost 5 bases, leaving 3 bases of the junction unmatched. The CDR3 DNA sequence: TGTGCCAGCAGCCTACTAGCGGGGGTCACAGATACGCAGTATTTT. Its protein product is CASSLLAGVTDTQYF.

The V gene is TRBV4-1, the J gene TRBJ1-5; tentatively, D is TRBD1 (5 bases). From germline, CDR1 is MGHRA and CDR2 YSYEKL. Trimming removed 1 base from V and 3 bases from J, with 13 bases in between. The CDR3 spans 16 residues. CDR3 in amino acids: CASSQGNGGNNQPQHF. CDR3 DNA: TGCGCCAGCAGCCAAGGGAACGGGGGGAACAATCAGCCCCAGCATTTT.

This chain uses TRBV29-1 with TRBJ2-2, with unresolved D. The germline CDR1 and CDR2 sequences are SQVTM and ANQGSEA. The length of the CDR3 is 13 residues. Trimming took off 4 bases at V and 5 bases at J, with 11 bases between the two ends. The CDR3 coding sequence is TGCAGCGTTGTATTCGTGAATACCGGGGAGCTGTTTTTT. Protein: CSVVFVNTGELFF.

The V gene is TRBV5-1, the J gene TRBJ2-7; 9 bases match TRBD1. CDR1 is SGHRS and CDR2 is YFSETQ in the germline V gene. This CDR3 comprises 15 residues. V shed 2 bases, J shed 5 bases, and the junction held 8 bases outside the gene matches. In DNA form, the CDR3 reads TGCGCCAGCAGCTTTAGACAGGGGGACTTGGACGAGCAGTACTTC. Its protein product is CASSFRQGDLDEQYF.

The chain combines TRBV28 with TRBJ2-1; perhaps TRBD1 as D (6 bases). Looked up from germline, CDR1 is MDHEN and CDR2 is SYDVKM. V lost 11 bases to trimming and J lost 6 bases, with 20 bases between them. CDR3 length: 14 amino acids. CDR3 amino acids: CAGSQRGHLNEQFF. CDR3 sequence (DNA): TGTGCCGGATCTCAAAGGGGACACCTCAATGAGCAGTTCTTC.

The J gene is TRBJ2-7, the V gene TRBV30; TRBD1 agrees at 8 bases. Looked up from germline, CDR1 is GTSNPN and CDR2 is SVGIG (reference sequence). V was clipped by 4 bases and J by 4 bases; unmatched bases: 9. This CDR3 has 14 amino acids. The CDR3 DNA reads as TGTGCCTGGAATCCGGGACAGGCCCTATACGAGCAGTACTTC. As protein: CAWNPGQALYEQYF.

J is TRBJ1-2 and V is TRBV2; possibly TRBD1 for D (5 bases). This CDR3 is 18 amino acids long. CDR1 is SNHLY, CDR2 FYNNEI, per germline. Trimming pared 0 bases from V and 4 bases from J, leaving 21 bases between. CDR3 nucleotides: TGTGCCAGCAGTGAAGCGCTAAGTGGAAGGGGTGTGCTCTATGGCTACACCTTC. The encoded protein is CASSEALSGRGVLYGYTF.

The V call is TRBV2, the J call TRBJ1-5; the match to TRBD1 covers 10 bases. The V and J ends lost 6 bases and 2 bases, in that order; junction bases with no gene match: 10. CDR1 and CDR2 from the germline V gene are SNHLY and FYNNEI. The CDR3 spans 17 residues. The CDR3 loop is CASSVRDRGPGNQPQHF. The DNA of the CDR3 is TGTGCCAGCAGCGTCAGGGACAGGGGTCCGGGCAATCAGCCCCAGCATTTT.

V gene TRBV6-5 combines with J gene TRBJ2-3, with a weak D call TRBD1 (5 bases). Germline CDR1 MNHEY, CDR2 SVGAGI. V dropped 3 bases and J dropped 2 bases, with 12 bases sitting between them. The CDR3 covers 15 residues. For the CDR3, the DNA is TGTGCCAGCAGTTATCTTGGACATACCACAGATACGCAGTATTTT. Protein: CASSYLGHTTDTQYF.

The V gene is TRBV4-1, the J gene TRBJ1-6; perhaps TRBD1 as D (5 bases). CDR1 MGHRA and CDR2 YSYEKL come from the germline V gene. The CDR3 runs to 18 residues. Trimming left V 0 bases short and J 4 bases short, with 16 bases between. The CDR3 DNA reads TGCGCCAGCAGCCAAGAAACGGAGGGGAAGAGGTATAATTCACCCCTCCACTTT. Amino acids: CASSQETEGKRYNSPLHF.

The genes are TRBV27 and TRBJ1-1; D perhaps matches TRBD1 (5 bases). This CDR3 is built from 16 residues. Germline CDR1 and CDR2: MNHEY and SMNVEV (reference sequence). Trimming left V 0 bases short and J 4 bases short, with 15 bases between. CDR3 residues: CASSLSYPRRGTEAFF. The CDR3 coding sequence is TGTGCCAGCAGTTTATCGTATCCAAGGAGGGGCACTGAAGCTTTCTTT.

This clone was recorded once. The J gene is TRBJ2-7, the V gene TRBV13; D is uncertain. The V end lost 3 bases, the J end lost 2 bases, and 5 bases lay between the germline ends. Germline loops: CDR1 PRHDT, CDR2 FYEKMQ (reference sequence). The CDR3 sequence is 12 residues long. The CDR3 protein is CASSLSPYEQYF. The CDR3, as DNA: TGTGCCAGCAGCTTGTCCCCCTACGAGCAGTACTTC.